Listed below are T cell receptor beta chains from one sample, sequenced in a study of cytomegalovirus exposure and HLA in healthy donors. The repertoire was sequenced with immunoSEQ multiplex PCR; TCRdb's copy has only in-frame clones and lacks some. The sample lists about 130,000 clones, more than 75% occurring once. Sequences were obtained from PBMCs. The origin of the receptors is a female donor in good health and CMV-seronegative. Both conserved end residues are trimmed from each CDR3.

v_gene: TRBV28; j_gene: TRBJ1-2; CDR3aa: ASRAGSNYGYT
v_gene: TRBV5-6; j_gene: TRBJ1-1; CDR3aa: ASRWRSGNTEAF
v_gene: TRBV7-9; j_gene: TRBJ2-7; CDR3aa: ASSLESQSEQY
v_gene: TRBV5-6; j_gene: TRBJ1-4; CDR3aa: ASSSTGGDEKLF
v_gene: TRBV5-6; j_gene: TRBJ1-3; CDR3aa: ASSLVGGSGNTIY
v_gene: TRBV4-3; j_gene: TRBJ2-3; CDR3aa: ASSQDRTSVYTQY
v_gene: TRBV19; j_gene: TRBJ2-2; CDR3aa: ASSKGTNTGELF
v_gene: TRBV15; j_gene: TRBJ2-7; CDR3aa: ATSRAGRQSSYEQY
v_gene: TRBV7-6; j_gene: TRBJ2-7; CDR3aa: ASSSGISYEQY
v_gene: TRBV7-2; j_gene: TRBJ2-1; CDR3aa: ASSSTGTYNEQF
v_gene: TRBV7-2; j_gene: TRBJ2-2; CDR3aa: ASSPGTVTGELF
v_gene: TRBV7-6; j_gene: TRBJ1-1; CDR3aa: ASSPGQGSTEAF
v_gene: TRBV30; j_gene: TRBJ2-1; CDR3aa: AWSVLSNEQF
v_gene: TRBV2; j_gene: TRBJ2-7; CDR3aa: ASGTGFSYEQY
v_gene: TRBV28; j_gene: TRBJ2-7; CDR3aa: ASSNPYGLGELGEQY
v_gene: TRBV18; j_gene: -; CDR3aa: ASSPAGQGSAYEQY
v_gene: TRBV5-6; j_gene: TRBJ1-2; CDR3aa: ASSSGIRGGYT
v_gene: TRBV6-5; j_gene: TRBJ1-1; CDR3aa: ASSYVTGDEAF
v_gene: TRBV2; j_gene: TRBJ2-3; CDR3aa: ASSEYTDTQY
v_gene: TRBV13; j_gene: TRBJ2-3; CDR3aa: ASSLGGSGMTTDTQY
v_gene: TRBV5-1; j_gene: TRBJ1-1; CDR3aa: ASSLVGDRYTEAF
v_gene: TRBV6-4; j_gene: TRBJ2-1; CDR3aa: ASSSTSENEQF
v_gene: TRBV5-1; j_gene: TRBJ1-1; CDR3aa: ASSLLGRENTEAF
v_gene: TRBV4-1; j_gene: TRBJ2-1; CDR3aa: ASSQSIRGYNEQF
v_gene: TRBV12-5; j_gene: TRBJ2-5; CDR3aa: ASAQGRGQPLETQY
v_gene: TRBV28; j_gene: TRBJ2-5; CDR3aa: ASSGQQTQY
v_gene: TRBV15; j_gene: TRBJ1-2; CDR3aa: ATSSRRDYGYT
v_gene: TRBV30; j_gene: TRBJ1-1; CDR3aa: AWRAPLGHTNTEAF
v_gene: TRBV29-1; j_gene: TRBJ2-1; CDR3aa: SVEASRPYNEQF
v_gene: TRBV5-1; j_gene: TRBJ2-2; CDR3aa: ASSPGQVAGELF
v_gene: TRBV9; j_gene: TRBJ2-1; CDR3aa: ASSLTPLAGRNEQF
v_gene: TRBV28; j_gene: TRBJ2-3; CDR3aa: ASSPIAGLGTDTQY
v_gene: TRBV6-5; j_gene: TRBJ2-3; CDR3aa: ASSYSSGRAGDTQY
v_gene: TRBV28; j_gene: TRBJ1-4; CDR3aa: ASRPGPRDEKLF
v_gene: TRBV5-1; j_gene: TRBJ2-7; CDR3aa: ASSGTASYEQY
v_gene: TRBV27; j_gene: TRBJ1-4; CDR3aa: ASSPRVGGTTNEKLF
v_gene: TRBV13; j_gene: TRBJ2-5; CDR3aa: ASSLGLSGTNQETQY
v_gene: TRBV28; j_gene: TRBJ2-2; CDR3aa: ASSSYSGELF
v_gene: TRBV29-1; j_gene: TRBJ1-4; CDR3aa: SVEGPGGEKLF
v_gene: TRBV9; j_gene: TRBJ2-2; CDR3aa: ASSWAAVNTGELF
v_gene: TRBV6-6; j_gene: TRBJ2-7; CDR3aa: ASSYSGDRAYEQY
v_gene: TRBV9; j_gene: TRBJ1-1; CDR3aa: ASSVEAWANTEAF
v_gene: TRBV7-2; j_gene: TRBJ1-3; CDR3aa: ASSPWGPGTLSGNTIY
v_gene: TRBV5-1; j_gene: TRBJ2-3; CDR3aa: ASRPLWGPTDTQY
v_gene: TRBV15; j_gene: TRBJ2-1; CDR3aa: ATSRELASGRATYNEQF
v_gene: TRBV11-2; j_gene: TRBJ2-7; CDR3aa: ASSLELVASYEQY
v_gene: TRBV29-1; j_gene: -; CDR3aa: SVATRYEQY
v_gene: TRBV5-6; j_gene: TRBJ1-6; CDR3aa: ASRVEGARSPLH
v_gene: TRBV27; j_gene: TRBJ1-2; CDR3aa: ASSLWGGRLGGYT
v_gene: TRBV13; j_gene: TRBJ2-7; CDR3aa: ASRRQGSPSYEQY
v_gene: TRBV4-3; j_gene: TRBJ2-7; CDR3aa: ASSQDRREQY
v_gene: TRBV30; j_gene: TRBJ1-1; CDR3aa: AWSVARAYTEAF